This paragraph reports one T cell receptor beta chain. The antigen remains undetermined. The sample is drawn from a study of STAT3 mutations in large granular lymphocyte leukemia. Germline CDR1 reads SGHAT; CDR2 reads FQNNGV. Trimming took 4 bases from V and 12 from J, leaving 10 bases between them. The CDR3 spans 11 residues. The study, taken as a whole, reports: At least one immunodominant TCR beta clonotype appeared in every T-cell large granular lymphocyte leukemia patient.

Produced via immunoSEQ multiplex PCR; TCRdb's table is partial and in-frame only. The repertoire holds about 19,000 clones, around 92% seen once, with 45% in the top ten. The TCR originated in a man aged 55 to 70 with T-cell large granular lymphocyte leukemia. Some clones in this sample may be carry-over from other donors' samples. The rearrangement links TRBV11-2 to TRBJ2-1; no clear D. The sample was peripheral blood mononuclear cells. The CDR3, as DNA: TGTGCCAGCAGCTCCCCGCTCAGGCAGTTCTTC. Residues: CASSSPLRQFF.